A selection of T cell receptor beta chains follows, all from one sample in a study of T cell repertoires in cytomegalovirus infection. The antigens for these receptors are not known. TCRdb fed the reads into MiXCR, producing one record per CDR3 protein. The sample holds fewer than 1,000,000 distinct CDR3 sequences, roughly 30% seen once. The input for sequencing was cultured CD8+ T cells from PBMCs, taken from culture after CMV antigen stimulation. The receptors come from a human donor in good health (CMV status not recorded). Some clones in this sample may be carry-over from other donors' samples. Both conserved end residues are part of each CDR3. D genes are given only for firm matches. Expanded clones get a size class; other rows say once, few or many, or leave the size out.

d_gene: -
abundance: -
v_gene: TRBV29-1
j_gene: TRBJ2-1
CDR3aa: CSVEEDRFPSYNEQFF
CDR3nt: TGCAGCGTTGAAGAAGACAGATTCCCCTCCTACAATGAGCAGTTCTTC

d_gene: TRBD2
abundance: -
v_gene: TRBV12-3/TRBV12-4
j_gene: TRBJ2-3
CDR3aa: CASSTHERGGLLDTQYF
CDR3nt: TGTGCCAGCAGTACTCACGAGCGGGGGGGGCTCCTAGATACGCAGTATTTT

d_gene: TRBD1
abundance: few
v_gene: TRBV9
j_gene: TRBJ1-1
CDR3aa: CASSEGQGDHMNTEAFF
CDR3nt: TGTGCCAGCAGCGAAGGACAGGGGGACCATATGAACACTGAAGCTTTCTTT

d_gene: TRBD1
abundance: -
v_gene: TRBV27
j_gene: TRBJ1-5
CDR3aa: CASSPITGGPMTQHF
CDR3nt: TGTGCCAGCAGTCCCATCACAGGGGGACCTATGACCCAGCATTTT

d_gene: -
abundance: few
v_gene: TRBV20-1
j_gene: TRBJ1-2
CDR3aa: CSAREVGDTGYTF
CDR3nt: TGCAGTGCTAGAGAGGTTGGGGATACTGGCTACACCTTC

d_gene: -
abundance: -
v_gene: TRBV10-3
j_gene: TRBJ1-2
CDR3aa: CAISSGHTNYGYTF
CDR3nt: TGTGCCATCAGTTCTGGACACACTAACTATGGCTACACCTTC

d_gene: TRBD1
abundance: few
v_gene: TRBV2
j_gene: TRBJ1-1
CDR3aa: CASSEQNRGRTEAFF
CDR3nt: TGTGCCAGCAGTGAACAAAACAGGGGTAGGACTGAAGCTTTCTTT

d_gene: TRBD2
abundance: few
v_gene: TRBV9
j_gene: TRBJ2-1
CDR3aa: CASSVGGLALDEQFF
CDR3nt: TGTGCCAGCAGCGTCGGGGGACTAGCTTTAGATGAGCAGTTCTTC

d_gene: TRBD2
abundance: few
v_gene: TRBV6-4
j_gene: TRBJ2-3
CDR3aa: CASSDSSAGVDTQYF
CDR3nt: TGTGCCAGCAGTGACTCGTCAGCGGGGGTAGATACGCAGTATTTT

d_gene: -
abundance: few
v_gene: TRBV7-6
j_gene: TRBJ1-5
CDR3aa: CASSPGSASNQPQHF
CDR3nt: TGTGCCAGCAGTCCAGGCAGTGCTAGCAATCAGCCCCAGCATTTT

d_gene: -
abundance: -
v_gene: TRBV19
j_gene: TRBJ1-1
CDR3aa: CASSAPGRGTEAFF
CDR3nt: TGTGCCAGTAGTGCCCCAGGAAGGGGCACTGAAGCTTTCTTT

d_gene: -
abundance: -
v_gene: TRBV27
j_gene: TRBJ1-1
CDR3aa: CATRGEVGTESFF
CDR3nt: TGTGCCACTAGGGGGGAGGTGGGGACTGAATCTTTCTTT

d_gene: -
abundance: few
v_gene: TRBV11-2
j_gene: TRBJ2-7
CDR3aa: CASSLTPPRDSYEQYF
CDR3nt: TGTGCCAGCAGCTTAACCCCCCCCCGGGACTCCTACGAGCAGTACTTC

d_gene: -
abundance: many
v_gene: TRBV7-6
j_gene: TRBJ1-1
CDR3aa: CASSSEGQPTEAFF
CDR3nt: TGTGCCAGCAGCTCCGAAGGACAGCCGACTGAAGCTTTCTTT